These 10 T cell receptor beta chains were sequenced from one sample in a study of T cell repertoires in cytomegalovirus infection (dated by TCRdb to the late 2010s). The sequencing machine was an Illumina HiSeq 1500. TCRdb took the public reads, trimmed them with fastp at Q25, ran MiXCR for clone calling and kept in-frame beta chains. Here each entry gathers all rows of one CDR3 protein and keeps the most common genes and DNA. The sample yields 150,000 to 200,000 distinct CDR3 sequences; about 15% were counted once. The ten largest clones take up 18% of the sample. Sequenced: CD8+ T cells from PBMCs. These receptors were collected from a human donor in good health (CMV status not recorded). Some clones in this sample may be carry-over from other donors' samples.

The rearrangement joins TRBV28 to TRBJ2-1; TRBD1 matches 7 bases. This CDR3 contains 14 residues. Germline V gene lookup returns CDR1 MDHEN and CDR2 SYDVKM. The J segment lost 7 bases and the V segment lost 0 bases, leaving 3 bases of the junction unmatched. CDR3 sequence reads: CASSLWQGVNEQFF. The CDR3, as DNA: TGTGCCAGCAGTTTATGGCAGGGGGTAAATGAGCAGTTCTTC.

This clonotype was counted only a few times. The chain carries TRBV2 and TRBJ2-5; D ambiguous. V gave up 3 bases and J gave up 4 bases, with 12 bases separating them. The CDR3 has 14 residues. Germline loops: CDR1 SNHLY, CDR2 FYNNEI. The CDR3 DNA sequence: TGTGCCAGCAGTGAGGTTCCAATGCCAGAGACCCAGTACTTC. Residues: CASSEVPMPETQYF.

The chain couples TRBV6-2 or TRBV6-3 to TRBJ1-5, with D tentatively TRBD1 (5 bases). The CDR3 covers 15 residues. The V gene lost 6 bases and the J gene lost 2 bases, with 14 bases spanning the gap. The germline V gene encodes CDR1 MNHEY and CDR2 SVGEGT. CDR3 amino acids: CASRQEGIGNQPQHF. The CDR3 nucleotides read TGTGCCAGCAGACAGGAGGGAATCGGCAATCAGCCCCAGCATTTT.

J is TRBJ2-7 and V is TRBV12-3 or TRBV12-4; the D gene is possibly TRBD1 (5 bases). The CDR3 runs 13 residues. V dropped 3 bases and J dropped 5 bases, with 11 bases sitting between them. The CDR3 DNA sequence: TGTGCCAGCAGTTTGATAGGGGCCCACGAGCAGTACTTC. Encoded protein: CASSLIGAHEQYF.

As regards this clonotype: One junction end disagrees with the germline gene, perhaps due to a read error. The genes are TRBV4-1 and TRBJ2-1; 12 bases fit TRBD2. This CDR3 is built from 16 residues. Germline CDR1 MGHRA, CDR2 YSYEKL. CDR3 loop: CASSQEIASGRGEQFF. In DNA form, the CDR3 reads TGTGCCAGCAGCCAAGAAATCGCTAGCGGGAGGGGTGAGCAGTTCTTC.

This chain joins TRBV4-2 and TRBJ2-1, with TRBD2 identical over 11 bases. The length of the CDR3 is 16 residues. J gave up 9 bases and V 0 bases, and 7 bases lay outside the gene matches. Per the germline V gene, CDR1 is LGHNA and CDR2 is YNFKEQ. CDR3 residues: CASSQEVAGGVGEQFF. Written as DNA, the CDR3 is TGTGCCAGCAGCCAAGAAGTAGCGGGAGGGGTGGGTGAGCAGTTCTTC.

The chain employs TRBV13 and TRBJ1-2; D might be TRBD1 (5 bases). Deletions cut 6 bases from V and 0 bases from J, with 20 bases between. The CDR3 totals 17 residues. Germline lookup yields CDR1 PRHDT and CDR2 FYEKMQ (reference sequence). The CDR3 spells CASRSFDPVRANYGYTF. The CDR3 nucleotides read TGTGCCAGCAGATCTTTCGATCCCGTCAGGGCTAACTATGGCTACACCTTC.

The gene calls are TRBV7-2 and TRBJ2-3, with TRBD2 matching 8 bases. J gave up 6 bases and V 4 bases, and 9 bases lay outside the gene matches. The V gene's germline CDR1 is SGHTA and CDR2 FQGNSA. The CDR3 has 15 residues. CDR3 in amino acids: CASSWSGGAVDTQYF. The CDR3 nucleotides read TGTGCCAGCAGCTGGTCGGGGGGGGCCGTCGATACGCAGTATTTT. Filled out from reference TRBV7-2 and TRBJ2-3, the complete variable domain reads GAGVSQSPSNKVTEKGKDVELRCDPISGHTALYWYRQSLGQGLEFLIYFQGNSAPDKSGLPSDRFSAERTGGSVSTLTIQRTQQEDSAVYLCASSWSGGAVDTQYFGPGTRLTVL.

J is TRBJ2-1 and V is TRBV6-2 or TRBV6-3; D remains unclear. Germline V gene data show CDR1 as MNHEY and CDR2 as SVGEGT. Trimming stripped 6 bases from V and 5 bases from J, with 11 bases between. The CDR3 totals 13 residues. The CDR3 sequence: CASSPGWNNEQFF. The CDR3 DNA is TGTGCCAGCAGCCCCGGCTGGAACAATGAGCAGTTCTTC.

This chain connects TRBV7-9 to TRBJ2-1; TRBD2 matches 8 bases. CDR3 length equals 16 residues. Germline CDR1 SEHNR, CDR2 FQNEAQ (reference sequence). The J segment lost 9 bases and the V segment lost 1 base, leaving 11 bases of the junction unmatched. CDR3 amino acids: CASSLESGRVHVEQFF. The CDR3 DNA reads TGTGCCAGCAGCTTAGAGAGCGGGAGAGTACATGTTGAGCAGTTCTTC.